This T cell receptor (beta chain) was captured by sequencing in a study of blood T cell repertoires in COVID-19. About the research overall: PBMCs, B-cell-depleted T cells, or T cells provided the cDNA or gDNA that made up the material.

Some clones are missing from TCRdb's copy, which holds only in-frame ones; the method was immunoSEQ multiplex PCR. This sample has under 300,000 clones, with approximately 90% found just once. CDR1 is MNHEY, CDR2 SVGAGI, per germline. The CDR3 runs to 14 residues. V lost 7 bases to trimming and J lost 4 bases; unmatched junction nucleotides: 7. This clonotype originated in a woman aged 55-70 years in a cohort exposed to, infected with or recovered from COVID-19 (not recorded which). This rearrangement joins TRBV6-5 to TRBJ1-2, with 9 nucleotides matching TRBD1. The sample taken for sequencing was PBMCs or T cells enriched from blood (not recorded which). CDR3 region: CASTPTGGGYGYTF. The DNA of the CDR3 is TGTGCCAGCACCCCGACAGGGGGAGGCTATGGCTACACCTTC.